The 9 T cell receptor beta chains below were found in one sample sequenced in a study of vaccination and CD4 T cells after COVID-19. Treatment noted: roughly ten-day PBMC culture with coronavirus spike peptide pools or control peptides (ViraFEST assay). Sequencing of the DNA from cultured CD4+ T cells was carried out with the Oncomine TCR Beta short-read assay. TCRdb recomputed calls from the PCR reads with MiXCR, one row per CDR3 protein. The repertoire includes about 13,000 distinct CDR3 sequences, over 40% of them detected once, and roughly 15% sits in the top ten. For these TCRs, the target antigens are not known. Material: CD4+ T cells from blood, cultured in vitro. The receptors here all came from a human donor who had recovered from COVID-19.

V is TRBV20-1 and J is TRBJ1-6; D gene ambiguous. V lost 1 base, J lost 0 bases, and 7 bases lay in between. This CDR3 has 15 residues. Germline loops: CDR1 DFQATT, CDR2 SNEGSKA (reference sequence). The CDR3 bases are TGCAGTGCTAGAGGGCCGGTCTCCTATAATTCACCCCTCCACTTT. It encodes CSARGPVSYNSPLHF.

This chain uses TRBV18 with TRBJ2-1, with D perhaps TRBD2 (5 bases). This CDR3 comprises 12 residues. V was cut by 6 bases and J by 5 bases, with 8 bases left in between. Germline-derived CDR1 and CDR2 are KGHSH and LQKENI. The CDR3 bases are TGTGCCAGCTCCGCGGGCCACAATGAGCAGTTCTTC. Amino acids: CASSAGHNEQFF.

The chain has TRBV4-3 and TRBJ2-2, with 9 nucleotides matching TRBD2. The CDR3 consists of 16 residues. V gave up 4 bases and J gave up 6 bases; unmatched junction bases: 9. Germline-derived CDR1 and CDR2 are LGHNA and YSLEER. CDR3 DNA: TGCGCCAGCAGCCGCAAGCGGGGGGAGTCGTCCGGGGAGCTGTTTTTT. Amino acid sequence: CASSRKRGESSGELFF.

This clonotype appeared a few times. The chain combines TRBV20-1 with TRBJ2-5, with D perhaps matching TRBD2 (7 bases). The CDR3 is 13 residues long. CDR1 is DFQATT and CDR2 is SNEGSKA in the germline V gene (reference sequence). Trimming pared 6 bases from V and 2 bases from J, leaving 13 bases between. The CDR3 loop is CSAAGQTQETQYF. As DNA, the CDR3 is TGCAGTGCAGCGGGACAAACACAAGAGACCCAGTACTTC.

The DNA of the CDR3 is TGTGCCAGCAGTTACTACAGGGGGACGGGGAACACTGAAGCTTTCTTT. This encodes CASSYYRGTGNTEAFF. The V and J genes are TRBV6-5 and TRBJ1-1; 8 nucleotides agree with TRBD1. J lost 1 base, V lost 1 base, and 5 bases had no gene match. The CDR3 extends over 16 amino acids. Germline V gene lookup returns CDR1 MNHEY and CDR2 SVGAGI.

The chain joins TRBV2 to TRBJ2-5; D unclear. CDR3 length: 11 residues. Per germline, CDR1 SNHLY and CDR2 FYNNEI. The V end lost 6 bases, the J end lost 3 bases, and 5 bases lay between the germline ends. The CDR3 spells CASRGEETQYF. In DNA, the CDR3 is TGTGCCAGCAGGGGTGAAGAGACCCAGTACTTC.

This clonotype was seen a few times. This chain uses TRBV6-1 with TRBJ2-7; D possibly matches TRBD1 or TRBD2 (5 bases each). Trimming took off 7 bases at V and 0 bases at J, with 22 bases between the two ends. The germline V gene encodes CDR1 MNHNS and CDR2 SASEGT. The CDR3 totals 17 residues. Here the CDR3 DNA reads TGTGCCAGCACCGGGGTAGTTCAGGGTAAATTCTCCTACGAGCAGTACTTC. Translated: CASTGVVQGKFSYEQYF.

CDR3 in DNA: TGTGCCAGCAGCTTAGTTTTACTAGCCTCTAGCACAGATACGCAGTATTTT. Encoded protein: CASSLVLLASSTDTQYF. The V call is TRBV7-9, the J call TRBJ2-3; the D gene is possibly TRBD2 (6 bases). Looked up from germline, CDR1 is SEHNR and CDR2 is FQNEAQ (reference sequence). The CDR3 runs to 17 residues. V was pared by 1 base and J by 0 bases, with 14 bases between. Full variable domain (missing parts from reference TRBV7-9 and TRBJ2-3): DTGVSQNPRHKITKRGQNVTFRCDPISEHNRLYWYRQTLGQGPEFLTYFQNEAQLEKSRLLSDRFSAERPKGSFSTLEIQRTEQGDSAMYLCASSLVLLASSTDTQYFGPGTRLTVL.

CDR3 nucleotide sequence: TGCAGTGCTAGAGTCACTGCGGGACAGGGGGCGGATCAGCCCCAGCATTTT. It yields the protein CSARVTAGQGADQPQHF. The J gene is TRBJ1-5, the V gene TRBV20-1, with 12 bases that match TRBD1. CDR1 is DFQATT, CDR2 SNEGSKA, per germline (reference sequence). J was trimmed by 5 bases and V by 1 base; bases with no gene match: 9. The CDR3 runs to 17 residues.